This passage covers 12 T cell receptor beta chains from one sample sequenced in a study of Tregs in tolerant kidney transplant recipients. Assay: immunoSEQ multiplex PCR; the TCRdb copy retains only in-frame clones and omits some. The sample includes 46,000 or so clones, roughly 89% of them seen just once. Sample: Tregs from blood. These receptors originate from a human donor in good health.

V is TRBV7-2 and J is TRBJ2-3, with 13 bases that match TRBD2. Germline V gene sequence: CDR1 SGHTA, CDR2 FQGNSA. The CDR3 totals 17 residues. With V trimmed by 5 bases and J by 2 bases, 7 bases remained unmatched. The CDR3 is CASSLMGLAGITDTQYF. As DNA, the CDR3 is TGTGCCAGCAGCCTTATGGGACTAGCGGGAATCACAGATACGCAGTATTTT.

CDR3 residues: CASSRTPTGGGYGYTF. The CDR3 DNA is TGTGCCAGCAGTCGGACCCCGACAGGGGGCGGCTATGGCTACACCTTC. The chain uses TRBV2 and TRBJ1-2; 10 positions match TRBD1. The CDR3 loop spans 16 amino acids. CDR1 is SNHLY, CDR2 FYNNEI, per germline. After removal of 5 bases from V and 4 bases from J, the junction contained 10 bases not matched to a gene. The full variable domain, with the rest looked up from reference TRBV2 and TRBJ1-2, is EPEVTQTPSHQVTQMGQEVILRCVPISNHLYFYWYRQILGQKVEFLVSFYNNEISEKSEIFDDQFSVERPDGSNFTLKIRSTKLEDSAMYFCASSRTPTGGGYGYTFGSGTRLTVV.

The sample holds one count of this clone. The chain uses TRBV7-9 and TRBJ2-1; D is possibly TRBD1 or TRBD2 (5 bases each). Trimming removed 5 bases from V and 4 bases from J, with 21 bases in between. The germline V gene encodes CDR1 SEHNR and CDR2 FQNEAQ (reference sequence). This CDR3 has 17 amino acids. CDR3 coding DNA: TGTGCCAGCAGCCAAGGTCGGGGACCGCGAATTTACAATGAGCAGTTCTTC. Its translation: CASSQGRGPRIYNEQFF.

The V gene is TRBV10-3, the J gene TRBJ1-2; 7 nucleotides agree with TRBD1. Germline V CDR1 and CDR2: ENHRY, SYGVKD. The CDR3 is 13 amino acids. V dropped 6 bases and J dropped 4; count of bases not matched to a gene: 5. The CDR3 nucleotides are TGTGCCATCAGGCCGGGACAGTTCTATGGCTACACCTTC. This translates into CAIRPGQFYGYTF.

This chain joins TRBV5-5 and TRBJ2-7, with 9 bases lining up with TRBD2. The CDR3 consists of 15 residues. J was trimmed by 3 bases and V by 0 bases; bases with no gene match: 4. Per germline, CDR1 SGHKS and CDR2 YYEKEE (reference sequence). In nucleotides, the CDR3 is TGTGCCAGCAGCTTGGGGACTAGCGAGGTCTACGAGCAGTACTTC. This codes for CASSLGTSEVYEQYF.

The CDR3 loop reads CSATDYTQYF. The CDR3 coding sequence is TGCAGTGCTACCGATTATACGCAGTATTTT. This chain links TRBV20-1 with TRBJ2-3, with D unresolved. Trimming removed 4 bases from V and 7 bases from J, with 6 bases in between. Germline loops: CDR1 DFQATT, CDR2 SNEGSKA (reference sequence). CDR3 length equals 10 residues.

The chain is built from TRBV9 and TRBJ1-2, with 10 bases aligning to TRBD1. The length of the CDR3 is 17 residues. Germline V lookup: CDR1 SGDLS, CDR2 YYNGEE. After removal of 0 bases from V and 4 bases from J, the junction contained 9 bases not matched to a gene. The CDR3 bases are TGTGCCAGCAGCGTAGACCCCGGGACAGGGGATCCCTATGGCTACACCTTC. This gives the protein CASSVDPGTGDPYGYTF.

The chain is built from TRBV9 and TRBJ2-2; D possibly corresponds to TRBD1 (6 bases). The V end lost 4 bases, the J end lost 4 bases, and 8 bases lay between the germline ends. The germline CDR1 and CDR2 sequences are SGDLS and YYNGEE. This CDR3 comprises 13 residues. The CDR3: CASSPRGTGELFF. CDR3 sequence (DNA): TGTGCCAGCAGCCCCAGGGGCACCGGGGAGCTGTTTTTT.

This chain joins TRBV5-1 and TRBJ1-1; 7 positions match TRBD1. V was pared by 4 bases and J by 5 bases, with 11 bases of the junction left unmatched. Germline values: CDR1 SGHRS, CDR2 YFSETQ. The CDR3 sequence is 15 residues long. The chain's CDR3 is CASSPLTGANTEAFF. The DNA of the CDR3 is TGCGCCAGCAGCCCGCTCACAGGGGCCAATACTGAAGCTTTCTTT.

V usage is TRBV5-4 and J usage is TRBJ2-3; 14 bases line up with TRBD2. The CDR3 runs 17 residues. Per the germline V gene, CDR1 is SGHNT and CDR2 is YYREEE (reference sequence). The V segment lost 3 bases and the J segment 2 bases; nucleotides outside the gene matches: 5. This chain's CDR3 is CASSSRGLAGVTDTQYF. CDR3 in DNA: TGTGCCAGCAGCTCTAGGGGACTAGCGGGAGTCACAGATACGCAGTATTTT.

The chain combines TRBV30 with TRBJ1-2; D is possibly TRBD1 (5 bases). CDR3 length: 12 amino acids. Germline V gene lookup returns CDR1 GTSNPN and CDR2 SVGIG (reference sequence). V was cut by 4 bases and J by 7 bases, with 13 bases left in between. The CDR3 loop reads CAWTHGTFGYTF. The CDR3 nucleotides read TGTGCCTGGACCCACGGGACTTTTGGCTACACCTTC. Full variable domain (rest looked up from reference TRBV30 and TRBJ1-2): SQTIHQWPATLVQPVGSPLSLECTVEGTSNPNLYWYRQAAGRGLQLLFYSVGIGQISSEVPQNLSASRPQDRQFILSSKKLLLSDSGFYLCAWTHGTFGYTFGSGTRLTVV.

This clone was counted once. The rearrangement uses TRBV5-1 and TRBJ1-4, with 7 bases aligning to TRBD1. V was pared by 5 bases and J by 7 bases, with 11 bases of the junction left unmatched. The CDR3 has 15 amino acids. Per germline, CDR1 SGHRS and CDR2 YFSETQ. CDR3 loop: CASRTDRDSSEKLFF. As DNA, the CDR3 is TGCGCCAGCAGGACTGACCGGGACAGTAGTGAAAAACTGTTTTTT.